Listed here is a single TCR beta chain. Generated by immunoSEQ multiplex PCR, the TCRdb table keeps only in-frame clones and is missing some. The sample holds fewer than 250,000 clones, over 80% seen once. This entry belongs to a study of blood T cell repertoires in COVID-19. The TCR sequence derives from a woman aged 25 to 45 with acute COVID-19. The sample consisted of PBMCs or T cells enriched from blood (not recorded which).

CDR3 DNA: TGTGCCAGCAGCCAAGGACAAAGCTATGGCTACACCTTC. Encoded protein: CASSQGQSYGYTF. This chain joins TRBV9 and TRBJ1-2, with a tentative D call TRBD1 (5 bases). V was pared by 4 bases and J by 4 bases, with 11 bases between. CDR1 and CDR2 (germline): SGDLS, YYNGEE. The CDR3 spans 13 residues.